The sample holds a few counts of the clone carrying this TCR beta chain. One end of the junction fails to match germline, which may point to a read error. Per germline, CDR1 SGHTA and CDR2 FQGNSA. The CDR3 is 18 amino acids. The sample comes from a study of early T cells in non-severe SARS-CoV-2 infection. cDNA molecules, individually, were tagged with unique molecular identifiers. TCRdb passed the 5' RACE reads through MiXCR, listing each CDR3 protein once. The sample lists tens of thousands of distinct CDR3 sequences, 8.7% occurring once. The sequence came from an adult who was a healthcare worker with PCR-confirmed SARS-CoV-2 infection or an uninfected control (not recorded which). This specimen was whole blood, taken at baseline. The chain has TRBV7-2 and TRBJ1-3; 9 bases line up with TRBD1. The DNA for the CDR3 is TGTGCCAGCAGCGGAAGCGGACAGGGGCTCAGCTCTGAAAACACCATATATTTT. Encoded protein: CASSGSGQGLSSENTIYF.